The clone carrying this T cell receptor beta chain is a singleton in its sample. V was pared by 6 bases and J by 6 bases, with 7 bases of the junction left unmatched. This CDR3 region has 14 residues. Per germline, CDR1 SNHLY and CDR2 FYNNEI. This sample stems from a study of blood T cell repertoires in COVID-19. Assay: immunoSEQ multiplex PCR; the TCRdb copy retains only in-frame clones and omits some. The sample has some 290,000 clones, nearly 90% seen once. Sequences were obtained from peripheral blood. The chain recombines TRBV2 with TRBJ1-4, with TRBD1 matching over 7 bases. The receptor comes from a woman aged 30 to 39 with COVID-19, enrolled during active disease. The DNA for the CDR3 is TGTGCCAGCAGCACCGGGACAGCCTATGAAAAACTGTTTTTT. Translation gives CASSTGTAYEKLFF.